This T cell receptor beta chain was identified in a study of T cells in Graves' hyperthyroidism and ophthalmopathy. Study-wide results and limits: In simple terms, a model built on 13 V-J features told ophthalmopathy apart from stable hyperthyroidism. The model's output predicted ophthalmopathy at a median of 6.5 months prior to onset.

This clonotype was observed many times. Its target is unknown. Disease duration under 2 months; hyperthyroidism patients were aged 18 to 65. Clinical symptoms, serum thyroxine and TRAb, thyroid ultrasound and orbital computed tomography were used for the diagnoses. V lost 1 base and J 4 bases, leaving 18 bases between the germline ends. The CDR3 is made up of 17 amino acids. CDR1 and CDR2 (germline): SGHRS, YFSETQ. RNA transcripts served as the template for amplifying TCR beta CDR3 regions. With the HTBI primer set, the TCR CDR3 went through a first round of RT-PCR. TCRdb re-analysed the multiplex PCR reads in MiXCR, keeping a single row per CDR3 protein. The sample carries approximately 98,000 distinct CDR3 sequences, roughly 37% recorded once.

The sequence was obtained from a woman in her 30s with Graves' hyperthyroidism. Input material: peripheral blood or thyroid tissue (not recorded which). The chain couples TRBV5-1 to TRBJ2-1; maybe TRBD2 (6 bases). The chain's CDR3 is CASSLLAGTIDYNEQFF. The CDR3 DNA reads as TGCGCCAGCAGCTTGCTTGCGGGAACGATCGATTACAATGAGCAGTTCTTC.